This TCR beta chain was retrieved from a study of graft-versus-host responses after intestinal transplantation (dated by TCRdb to the early 2020s). Study-wide context: Multivisceral, liver-intestinal, or isolated intestinal transplants were received by the recipients. Alloreactive clones were identified by sequencing pre-transplant mixed lymphocyte reaction products and comparing them with unstimulated pre-transplant donor and recipient T cells. The cohort enrolled 20 to 30 intestinal transplant recipients, one of whom was a retransplant, and a few patients without pretransplant specimens were excluded. Instead of going to the commercial service, samples from a few later patients were sequenced in-house on an Illumina MiSeq and processed with MiXCR. After intestinal transplantation, graft-versus-host and host-versus-graft alloreactive T cell clones were followed in the graft, circulation and bone marrow using bulk TCR-beta CDR3 sequencing. A peak of at least 4% donor T cells among recipient peripheral blood mononuclear cells was the definition used for donor T cell macrochimerism. Anti-thymocyte globulin induction was given to all recipients, followed by maintenance tacrolimus and steroids for 2 to 3 years.

There are 15 amino acids in the CDR3, from cysteine to phenylalanine inclusive. Of all the DNA, just the CDR3 is kept, 45 bases in frame from base 1. V has 7 bases trimmed and J has 5 bases trimmed; junction bases matching no gene number 9. CDR1 and CDR2 were assigned from the germline V gene (reference sequence) as LNHDA and SQIVND. Results the study describes overall, beyond this receptor: GvH clones were detected in recipient bone marrow, and some appeared earlier in ileal mucosa or blood, consistent with an intestinal mucosal origin. Conclusions were limited by the relatively low number and heterogeneity of intestinal transplant patients. Patients with donor T cell macrochimerism had high GvH to HvG T cell clonal ratios in their allografts. Early after transplant, peak levels of circulating GvH clones were found to be associated with declines in HvG clones.

As to this clone: The antigen it binds to is not known. The sample holds no much larger clone one base away, and base qualities are not on file.

Receptors were amplified or captured by the immunoSEQ multiplex PCR assay. In most patients, genomic DNA was isolated using the Qiagen DNeasy Blood and Tissue Kit and sent frozen to Adaptive Biotechnologies for TCR sequencing. For most patients, genomic DNA was subjected to high-throughput TCR-beta CDR3 sequencing by Adaptive Biotechnologies. Regarding the original processing steps: Adaptive's ImmunoSEQ software was the source of the TCR sequencing data for roughly 19 patients, while a few other patients were processed with MiXCR and VDJtools. CD4 versus CD8 sorting errors were corrected by removing sequences found in both subsets at a frequency ratio below 5:1. Because the origin of CDR3 nucleotide sequences shared between donor and recipient could not be assigned, those sequences were removed. To be classed as alloreactive, a clone needed at least 2-fold expansion over unstimulated cells and a minimum CFSE-low frequency of 0.002% (template counts) or 0.001% (read counts). A clone was considered mappable if detected in the sequenced pre-transplant spleen, lymph node, or MLR CFSE-low populations of the donor or recipient. Cumulative frequency of alloreactive clones was calculated as a percentage of all sequences weighted by copy number. Held by TCRdb, this immuneACCESS table contains in-frame sequences only and omits some clones. Under half of the omission traces to an unresolved V gene where checked; the cause of the rest is unknown. That table gives V, J and clone size, and the DNA gave D and trimming. The sample yields 100,000 to 110,000 clones; roughly 87% were counted once. The leading ten clones occupy over 0.75% of the sample.

The time point label here, explained by the study, means: cells obtained before transplantation from donor or recipient. CD3+CD4+ and CD3+CD8+ populations were FACS-sorted from unstimulated pre-transplant donor and recipient cells taken from spleen or lymph nodes. This TCR came from a human donor who was the organ donor for an intestinal transplant. The rearrangement joined TRBV19 to TRBJ1-5; 9 nucleotides in the junction match TRBD1. The material sequenced was unstimulated CD4+ T cells sorted from spleen or lymph node cells, taken before transplant. The DNA reads as follows: TGTGCCAGTAAAACCAAAGACAGGGGGTATCAGCCCCAGCATTTT. It translates to CASKTKDRGYQPQHF.